This T cell receptor beta chain was sequenced during a study of response to subunit inactivated influenza vaccine. To note about this clonotype: Antigen: not known.

CDR1 and CDR2 from the germline V gene are MNHEY and SVGAGI. The CDR3 runs to 13 residues. V lost 0 bases and J lost 8, with 9 bases in between. General study results and limits: Authors suggested each seasonal flu vaccination may recruit only limited numbers of new T cells.

TCRdb recomputed calls from the RT-PCR reads with MiXCR, one row per CDR3 protein. The profile shows some 570,000 distinct CDR3 sequences, about 11% of them singletons. The data were also submitted as part of a second study, on T cells expressing NK-cell markers. This second study says: UMI-tagged 5'RACE template switching yielded the TCR beta cDNA. Source material for TCR beta repertoires consisted of sorted CD3+CD56+NKG2C+, CD3+CD56+NKG2C- and CD3+CD56-NKG2C+ T cells. For roughly 6 donors, the dominant NKG2C+ clonotypes made up about 1.0-7.5% of their CD8+ T cells.

V gene TRBV6-5 combines with J gene TRBJ2-3; either TRBD1 or TRBD2 may fit D (5 bases each). The sample consisted of PBMCs from blood, taken on the day of vaccination. This TCR was sampled from a man aged 45-65 years who received an inactivated influenza vaccine. CDR3 sequence reads: CASSYSRGLTQYF. The CDR3 DNA sequence: TGTGCCAGCAGTTACTCACGGGGCCTTACGCAGTATTTT.